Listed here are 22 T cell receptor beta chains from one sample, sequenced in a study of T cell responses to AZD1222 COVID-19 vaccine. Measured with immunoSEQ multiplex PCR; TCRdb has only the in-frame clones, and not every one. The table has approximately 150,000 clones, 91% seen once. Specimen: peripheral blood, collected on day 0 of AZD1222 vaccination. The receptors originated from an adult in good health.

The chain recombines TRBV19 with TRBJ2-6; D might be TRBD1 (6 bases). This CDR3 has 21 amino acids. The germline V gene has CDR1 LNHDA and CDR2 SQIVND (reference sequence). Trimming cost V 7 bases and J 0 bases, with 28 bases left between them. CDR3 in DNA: TGTGCCAGTACTCAAAGGTGGTGGGGGCAGGGAGCGAACTCTGGGGCCAACGTCCTGACTTTC. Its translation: CASTQRWWGQGANSGANVLTF. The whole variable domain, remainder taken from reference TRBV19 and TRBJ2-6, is DGGITQSPKYLFRKEGQNVTLSCEQNLNHDAMYWYRQDPGQGLRLIYYSQIVNDFQKGDIAEGYSVSREKKESFPLTVTSAQKNPTAFYLCASTQRWWGQGANSGANVLTFGAGSRLTVL.

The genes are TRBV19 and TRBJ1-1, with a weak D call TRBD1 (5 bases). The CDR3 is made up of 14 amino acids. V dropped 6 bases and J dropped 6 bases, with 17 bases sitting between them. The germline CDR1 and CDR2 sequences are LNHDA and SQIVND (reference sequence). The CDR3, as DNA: TGTGCCAGTAGCCGGGACGTGTTAGGCCCTGAAGCTTTCTTT. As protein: CASSRDVLGPEAFF.

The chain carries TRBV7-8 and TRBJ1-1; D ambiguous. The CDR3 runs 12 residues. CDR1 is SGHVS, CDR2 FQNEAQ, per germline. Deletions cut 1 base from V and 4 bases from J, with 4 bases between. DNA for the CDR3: TGTGCCAGCAGCTTAGTCATCACTGAAGCTTTCTTT. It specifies CASSLVITEAFF.

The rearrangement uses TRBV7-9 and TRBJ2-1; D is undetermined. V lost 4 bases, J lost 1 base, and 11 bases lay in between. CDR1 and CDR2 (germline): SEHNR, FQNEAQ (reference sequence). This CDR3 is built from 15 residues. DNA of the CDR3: TGTGCCAGCAGCTCGAGATGGCCGTCCTACAATGAGCAGTTCTTC. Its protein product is CASSSRWPSYNEQFF.

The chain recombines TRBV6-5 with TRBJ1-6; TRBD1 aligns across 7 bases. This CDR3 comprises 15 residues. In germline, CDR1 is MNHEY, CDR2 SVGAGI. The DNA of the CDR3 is TGTGTGGTCCGGGACAGAAGCTCCTATAATTCACCCCTCCACTTT. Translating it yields CVVRDRSSYNSPLHF.

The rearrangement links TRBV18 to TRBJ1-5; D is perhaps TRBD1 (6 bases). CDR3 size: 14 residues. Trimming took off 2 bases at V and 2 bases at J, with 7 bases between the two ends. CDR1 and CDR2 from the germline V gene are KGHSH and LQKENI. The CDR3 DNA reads TGTGCCAGCTCACCAGGGGGCGGCAATCAGCCCCAGCATTTT. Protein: CASSPGGGNQPQHF.

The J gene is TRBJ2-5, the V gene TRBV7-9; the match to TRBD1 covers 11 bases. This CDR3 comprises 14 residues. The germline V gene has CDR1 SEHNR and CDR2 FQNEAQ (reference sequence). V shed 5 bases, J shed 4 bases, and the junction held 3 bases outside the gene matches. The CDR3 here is CASSRTGGLETQYF. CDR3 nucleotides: TGTGCCAGCAGCCGGACAGGGGGCTTAGAGACCCAGTACTTC.

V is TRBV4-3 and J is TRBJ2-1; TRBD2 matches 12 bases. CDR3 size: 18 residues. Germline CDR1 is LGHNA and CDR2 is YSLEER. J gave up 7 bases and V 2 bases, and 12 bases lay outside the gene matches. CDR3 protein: CASSQYLLAGGPGNEQFF. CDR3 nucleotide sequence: TGCGCCAGCAGCCAATACCTTCTAGCGGGGGGGCCCGGGAATGAGCAGTTCTTC.

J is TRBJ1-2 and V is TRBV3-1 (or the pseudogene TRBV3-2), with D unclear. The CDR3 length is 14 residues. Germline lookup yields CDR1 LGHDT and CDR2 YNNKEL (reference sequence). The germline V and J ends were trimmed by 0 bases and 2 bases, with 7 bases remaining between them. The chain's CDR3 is CASSQEQRNYGYTF. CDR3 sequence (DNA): TGTGCCAGCAGCCAAGAACAGAGAAACTATGGCTACACCTTC.

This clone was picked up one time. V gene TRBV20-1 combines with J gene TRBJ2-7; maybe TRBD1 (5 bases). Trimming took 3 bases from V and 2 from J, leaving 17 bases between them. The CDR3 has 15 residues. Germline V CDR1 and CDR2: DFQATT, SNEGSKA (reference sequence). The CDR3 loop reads CSASIFGAATYEQYF. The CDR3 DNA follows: TGCAGTGCTAGTATCTTTGGGGCCGCCACCTACGAGCAGTACTTC.

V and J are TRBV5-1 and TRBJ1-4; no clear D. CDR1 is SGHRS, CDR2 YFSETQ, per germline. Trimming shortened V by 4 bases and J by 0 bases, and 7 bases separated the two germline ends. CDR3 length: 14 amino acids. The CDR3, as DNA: TGCGCCAGCAGCCCCACCCCAACTAATGAAAAACTGTTTTTT. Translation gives CASSPTPTNEKLFF.

This chain's CDR3 is CSARENTEAFF. In DNA, the CDR3 is TGCAGTGCTCGGGAGAACACTGAAGCTTTCTTT. V usage is TRBV20-1 and J usage is TRBJ1-1; unclear D gene. Looked up from germline, CDR1 is DFQATT and CDR2 is SNEGSKA (reference sequence). Trimming stripped 5 bases from V and 1 base from J, with 5 bases between. This CDR3 comprises 11 residues.

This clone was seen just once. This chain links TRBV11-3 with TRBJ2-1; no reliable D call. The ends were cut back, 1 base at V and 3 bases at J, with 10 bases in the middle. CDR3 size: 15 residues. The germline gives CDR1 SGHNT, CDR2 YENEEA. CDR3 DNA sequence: TGTGCCAGCAGCTTAGGTCCAAGACTCTACAATGAGCAGTTCTTC. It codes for CASSLGPRLYNEQFF.

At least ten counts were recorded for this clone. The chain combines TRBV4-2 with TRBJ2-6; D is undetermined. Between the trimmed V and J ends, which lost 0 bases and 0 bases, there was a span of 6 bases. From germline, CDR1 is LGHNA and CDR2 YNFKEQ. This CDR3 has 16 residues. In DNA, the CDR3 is TGTGCCAGCAGCCAAGATCCCAACTCTGGGGCCAACGTCCTGACTTTC. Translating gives CASSQDPNSGANVLTF.

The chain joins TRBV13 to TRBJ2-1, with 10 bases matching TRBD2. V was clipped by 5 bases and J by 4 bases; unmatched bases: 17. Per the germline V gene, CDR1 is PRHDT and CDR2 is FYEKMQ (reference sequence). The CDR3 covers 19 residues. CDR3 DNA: TGTGCCAGCAGCGCAAACTCAAAGTCTAGCGGGAGTGTATACAATGAGCAGTTCTTC. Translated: CASSANSKSSGSVYNEQFF. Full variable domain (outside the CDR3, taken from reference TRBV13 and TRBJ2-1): AAGVIQSPRHLIKEKRETATLKCYPIPRHDTVYWYQQGPGQDPQFLISFYEKMQSDKGSIPDRFSAQQFSDYHSELNMSSLELGDSALYFCASSANSKSSGSVYNEQFFGPGTRLTVL.

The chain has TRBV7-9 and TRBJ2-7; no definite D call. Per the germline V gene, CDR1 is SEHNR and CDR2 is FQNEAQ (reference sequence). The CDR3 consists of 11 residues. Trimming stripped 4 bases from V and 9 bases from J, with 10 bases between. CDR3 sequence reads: CASSSQAGQYF. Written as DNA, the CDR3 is TGTGCCAGCAGCTCCCAGGCAGGGCAGTACTTC.

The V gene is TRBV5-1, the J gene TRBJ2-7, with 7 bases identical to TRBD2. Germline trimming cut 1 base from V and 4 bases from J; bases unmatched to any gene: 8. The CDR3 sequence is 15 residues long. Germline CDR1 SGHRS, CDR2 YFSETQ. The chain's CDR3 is CASSLTGGGFYEQYF. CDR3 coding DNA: TGCGCCAGCAGCTTGACGGGGGGAGGATTTTACGAGCAGTACTTC.

CDR3 loop: CASRTEGTVNTEAFF. The CDR3 DNA is TGTGCCAGCCGTACAGAAGGGACGGTGAACACTGAAGCTTTCTTT. The chain carries TRBV7-3 and TRBJ1-1; the D gene is possibly TRBD1 (5 bases). Looked up from germline, CDR1 is SGHTA and CDR2 is FQGTGA. With 8 bases removed from V and 0 bases from J, the gap between germline ends came to 16 bases. The CDR3 runs to 15 residues.

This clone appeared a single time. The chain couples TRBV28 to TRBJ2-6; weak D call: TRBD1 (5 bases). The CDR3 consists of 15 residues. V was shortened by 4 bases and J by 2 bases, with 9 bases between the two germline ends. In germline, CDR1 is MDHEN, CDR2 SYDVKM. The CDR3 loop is CASSSPGTGANVLTF. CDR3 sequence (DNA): TGTGCCAGCAGTTCGCCAGGGACTGGGGCCAACGTCCTGACTTTC.

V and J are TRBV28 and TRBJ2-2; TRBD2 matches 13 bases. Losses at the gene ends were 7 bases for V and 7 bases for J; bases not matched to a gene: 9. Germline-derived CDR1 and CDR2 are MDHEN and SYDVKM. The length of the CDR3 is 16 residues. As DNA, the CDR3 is TGTGCCAGCATTCAGGGACTAGCGGGAAGTATCGGGGAGCTGTTTTTT. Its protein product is CASIQGLAGSIGELFF.

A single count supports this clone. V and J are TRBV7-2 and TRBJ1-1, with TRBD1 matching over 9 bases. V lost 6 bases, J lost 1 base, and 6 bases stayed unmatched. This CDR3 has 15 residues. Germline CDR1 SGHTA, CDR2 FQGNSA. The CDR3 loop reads CASRLTGGENTEAFF. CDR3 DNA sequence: TGTGCCAGCAGACTCACAGGGGGCGAGAACACTGAAGCTTTCTTT.

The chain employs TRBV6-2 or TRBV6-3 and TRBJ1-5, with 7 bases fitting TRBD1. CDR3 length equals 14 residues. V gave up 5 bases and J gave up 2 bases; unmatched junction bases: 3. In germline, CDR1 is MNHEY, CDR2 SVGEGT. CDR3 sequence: CASSRDSRNQPQHF. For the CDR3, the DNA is TGTGCCAGCAGTCGGGACAGCCGCAATCAGCCCCAGCATTTT.